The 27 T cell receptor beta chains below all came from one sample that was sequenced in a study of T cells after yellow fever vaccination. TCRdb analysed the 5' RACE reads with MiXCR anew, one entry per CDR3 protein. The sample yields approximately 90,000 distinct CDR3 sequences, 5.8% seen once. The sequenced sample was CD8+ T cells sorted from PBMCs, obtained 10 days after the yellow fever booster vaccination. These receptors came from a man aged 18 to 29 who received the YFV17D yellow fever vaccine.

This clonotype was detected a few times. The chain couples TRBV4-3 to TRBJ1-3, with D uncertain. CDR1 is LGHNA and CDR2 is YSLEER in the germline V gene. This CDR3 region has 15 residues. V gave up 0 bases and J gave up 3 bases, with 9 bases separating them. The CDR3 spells CASSQELGSGNTIYF. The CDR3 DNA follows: TGCGCCAGCAGCCAAGAGTTGGGCAGTGGAAACACCATATATTTT.

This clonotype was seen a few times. The CDR3 coding sequence is TGCGCCAGCAGTTCCACGTCAGCGGGGGCCTCCTACAATGAGCAGTTCTTC. Translating it yields CASSSTSAGASYNEQFF. V gene TRBV4-3 combines with J gene TRBJ2-1, with 8 nucleotides matching TRBD2. V trimming: 6 bases; J trimming: 0 bases; junction bases outside the gene matches: 10. The CDR3 has 17 residues. Per germline, CDR1 LGHNA and CDR2 YSLEER.

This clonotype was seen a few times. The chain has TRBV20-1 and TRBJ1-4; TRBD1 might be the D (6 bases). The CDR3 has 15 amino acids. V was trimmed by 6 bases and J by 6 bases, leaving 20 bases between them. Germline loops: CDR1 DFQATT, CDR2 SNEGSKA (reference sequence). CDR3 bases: TGCAGTGCCACCTCACCGGGGGGCATGGATGAAAAACTGTTTTTT. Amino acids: CSATSPGGMDEKLFF.

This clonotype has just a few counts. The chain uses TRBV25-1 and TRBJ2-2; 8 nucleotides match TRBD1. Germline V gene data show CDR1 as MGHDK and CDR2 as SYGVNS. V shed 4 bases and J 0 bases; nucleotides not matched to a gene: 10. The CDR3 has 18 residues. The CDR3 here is CASSGTGSVFANTGELFF. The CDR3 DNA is TGTGCCAGCAGTGGGACAGGGTCGGTATTCGCGAACACCGGGGAGCTGTTTTTT.

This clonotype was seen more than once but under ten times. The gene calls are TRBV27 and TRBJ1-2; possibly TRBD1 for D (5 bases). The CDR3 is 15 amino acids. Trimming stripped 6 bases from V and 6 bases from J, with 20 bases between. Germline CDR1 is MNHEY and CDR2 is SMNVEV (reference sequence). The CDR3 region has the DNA TGTGCCAGCAGGTTGATCGGGCAGGGTCTCGATGGCTACACCTTC. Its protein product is CASRLIGQGLDGYTF.

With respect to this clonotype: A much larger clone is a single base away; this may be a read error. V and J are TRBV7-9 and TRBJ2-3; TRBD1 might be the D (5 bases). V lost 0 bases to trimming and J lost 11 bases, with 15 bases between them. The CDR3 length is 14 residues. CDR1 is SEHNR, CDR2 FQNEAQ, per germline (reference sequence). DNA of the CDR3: TGTGCCAGCAGCTTAGCGGGGCAGCCCAGGTGGCAGTATTTT. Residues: CASSLAGQPRWQYF. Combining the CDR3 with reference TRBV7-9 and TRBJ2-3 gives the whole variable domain DTGVSQNPRHKITKRGQNVTFRCDPISEHNRLYWYRQTLGQGPEFLTYFQNEAQLEKSRLLSDRFSAERPKGSFSTLEIQRTEQGDSAMYLCASSLAGQPRWQYFGPGTRLTVL.

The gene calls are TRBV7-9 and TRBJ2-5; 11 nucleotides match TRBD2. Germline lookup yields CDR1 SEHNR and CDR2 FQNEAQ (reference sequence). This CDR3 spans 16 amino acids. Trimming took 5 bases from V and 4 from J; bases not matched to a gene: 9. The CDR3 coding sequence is TGTGCCAGCAGCCATACTAGCGGGGGTCACCGAGAGACCCAGTACTTC. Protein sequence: CASSHTSGGHRETQYF.

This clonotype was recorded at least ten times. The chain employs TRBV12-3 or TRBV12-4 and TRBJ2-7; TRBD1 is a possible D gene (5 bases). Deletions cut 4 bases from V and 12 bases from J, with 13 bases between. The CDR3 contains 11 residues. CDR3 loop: CASSYPQARYV. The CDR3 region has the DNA TGTGCCAGCAGTTACCCACAGGCCCGGTACGTC.

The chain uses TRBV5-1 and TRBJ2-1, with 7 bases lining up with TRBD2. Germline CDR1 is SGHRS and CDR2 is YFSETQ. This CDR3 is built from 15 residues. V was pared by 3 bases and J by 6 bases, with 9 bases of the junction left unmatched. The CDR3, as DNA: TGCGCCAGCAGCTCGGGTTGGGGGGGAGGCAATGAGCAGTTCTTC. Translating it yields CASSSGWGGGNEQFF.

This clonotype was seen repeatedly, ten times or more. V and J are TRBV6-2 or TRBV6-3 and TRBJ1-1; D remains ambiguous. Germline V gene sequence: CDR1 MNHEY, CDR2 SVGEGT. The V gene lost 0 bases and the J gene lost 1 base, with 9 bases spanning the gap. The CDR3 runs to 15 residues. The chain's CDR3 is CASSYSPGENTEAFF. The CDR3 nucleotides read TGTGCCAGCAGTTACTCGCCAGGAGAGAACACTGAAGCTTTCTTT.

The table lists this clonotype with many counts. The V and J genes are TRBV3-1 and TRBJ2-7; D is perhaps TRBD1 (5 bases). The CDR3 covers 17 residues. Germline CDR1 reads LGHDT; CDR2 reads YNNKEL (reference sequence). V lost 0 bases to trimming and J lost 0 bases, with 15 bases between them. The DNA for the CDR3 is TGTGCCAGCAGCCAAGACCCCCGGCGGACATACTCCTACGAGCAGTACTTC. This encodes CASSQDPRRTYSYEQYF.

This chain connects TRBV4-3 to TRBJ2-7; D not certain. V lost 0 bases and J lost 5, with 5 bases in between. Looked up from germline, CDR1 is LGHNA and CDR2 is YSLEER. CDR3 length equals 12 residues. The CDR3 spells CASSQDENEQYF. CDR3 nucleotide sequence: TGCGCCAGCAGCCAAGATGAAAACGAGCAGTACTTC.

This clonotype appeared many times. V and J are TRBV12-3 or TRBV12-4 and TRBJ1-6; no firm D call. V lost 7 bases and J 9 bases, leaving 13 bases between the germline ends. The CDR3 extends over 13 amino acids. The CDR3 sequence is CASTFSSGSPLHF. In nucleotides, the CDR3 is TGTGCCAGCACCTTCTCTTCGGGTTCACCCCTCCACTTT.

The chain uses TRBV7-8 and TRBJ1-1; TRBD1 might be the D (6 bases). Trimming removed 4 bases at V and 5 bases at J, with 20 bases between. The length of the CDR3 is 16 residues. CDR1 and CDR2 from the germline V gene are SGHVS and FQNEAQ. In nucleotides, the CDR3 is TGTGCCAGCAGCTATTATGGGGACAACTCAGGGACTGAAGCTTTCTTT. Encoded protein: CASSYYGDNSGTEAFF.

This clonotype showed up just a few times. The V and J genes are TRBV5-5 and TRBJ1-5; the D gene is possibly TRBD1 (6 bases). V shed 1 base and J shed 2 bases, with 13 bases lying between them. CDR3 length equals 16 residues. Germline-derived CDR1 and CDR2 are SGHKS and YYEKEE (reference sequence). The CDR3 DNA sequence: TGTGCCAGCAGCTTGTGGCAGGGGATCGGCAATCAGCCCCAGCATTTT. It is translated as CASSLWQGIGNQPQHF.

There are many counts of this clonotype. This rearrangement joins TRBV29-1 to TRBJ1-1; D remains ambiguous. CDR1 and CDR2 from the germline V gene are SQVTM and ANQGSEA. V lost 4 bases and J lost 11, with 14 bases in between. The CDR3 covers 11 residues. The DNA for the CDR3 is TGCAGCGTTGTCGTACTCGGACGGGCTTTCTTT. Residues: CSVVVLGRAFF.

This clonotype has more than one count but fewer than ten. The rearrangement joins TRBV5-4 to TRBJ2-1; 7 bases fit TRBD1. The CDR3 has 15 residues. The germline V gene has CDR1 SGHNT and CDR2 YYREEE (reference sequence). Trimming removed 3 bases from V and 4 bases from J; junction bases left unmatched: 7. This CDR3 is CASSYRDSPYNEQFF. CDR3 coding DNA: TGTGCCAGCAGCTACCGGGACAGCCCTTACAATGAGCAGTTCTTC.

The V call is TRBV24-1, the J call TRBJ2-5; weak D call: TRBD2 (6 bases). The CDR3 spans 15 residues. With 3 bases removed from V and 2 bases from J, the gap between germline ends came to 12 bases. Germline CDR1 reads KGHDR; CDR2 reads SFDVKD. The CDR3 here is CATSDPGTGQETQYF. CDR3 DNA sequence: TGTGCCACCAGTGATCCGGGGACTGGTCAAGAGACCCAGTACTTC.

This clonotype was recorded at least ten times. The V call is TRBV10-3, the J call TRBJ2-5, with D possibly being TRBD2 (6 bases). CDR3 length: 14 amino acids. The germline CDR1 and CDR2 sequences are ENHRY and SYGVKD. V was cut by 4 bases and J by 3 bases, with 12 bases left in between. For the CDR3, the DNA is TGTGCCATCAGTGTCCCGGGAGAAGAAGAGACCCAGTACTTC. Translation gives CAISVPGEEETQYF.

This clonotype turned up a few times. Written as DNA, the CDR3 is TGTGCCAGCAGCCAAGAGAAGTTAATAGATGAGCAGTTCTTC. Translating gives CASSQEKLIDEQFF. This chain uses TRBV3-1 with TRBJ2-1, with D unclear. Germline assignment: CDR1 LGHDT and CDR2 YNNKEL (reference sequence). With 0 bases removed from V and 8 bases from J, the gap between germline ends came to 11 bases. CDR3 length: 14 residues.

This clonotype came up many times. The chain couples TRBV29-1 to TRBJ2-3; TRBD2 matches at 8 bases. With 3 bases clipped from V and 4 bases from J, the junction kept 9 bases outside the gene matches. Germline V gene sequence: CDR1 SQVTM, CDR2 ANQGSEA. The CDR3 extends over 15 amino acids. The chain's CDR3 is CSVDASGGSSDTQYF. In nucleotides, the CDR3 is TGCAGCGTTGATGCGAGCGGGGGATCTTCAGATACGCAGTATTTT.

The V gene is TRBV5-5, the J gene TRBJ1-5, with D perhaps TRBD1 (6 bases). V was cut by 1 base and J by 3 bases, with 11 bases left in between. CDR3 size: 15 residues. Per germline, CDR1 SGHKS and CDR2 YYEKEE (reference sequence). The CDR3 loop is CASSLFWTANQPQHF. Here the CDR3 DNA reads TGTGCCAGCAGCTTGTTCTGGACAGCCAATCAGCCCCAGCATTTT.

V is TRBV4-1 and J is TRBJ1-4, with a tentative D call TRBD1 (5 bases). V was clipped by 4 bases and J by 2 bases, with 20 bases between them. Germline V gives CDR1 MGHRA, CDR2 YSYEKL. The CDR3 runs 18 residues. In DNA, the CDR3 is TGCGCCAGCAGCCCCCCGAGTGAAGGATGGGGCACTAATGAAAAACTGTTTTTT. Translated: CASSPPSEGWGTNEKLFF.

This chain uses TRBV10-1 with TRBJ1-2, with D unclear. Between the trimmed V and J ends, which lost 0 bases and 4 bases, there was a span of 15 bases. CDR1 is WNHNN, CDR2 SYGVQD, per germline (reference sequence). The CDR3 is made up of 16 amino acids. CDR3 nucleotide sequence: TGCGCCAGCAGTGAGTCGAGAGGGCTGGGATTCTATGGCTACACCTTC. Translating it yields CASSESRGLGFYGYTF.

The CDR3 nucleotides read TGCGCCAGCAGCCTCCAGGGGGGGAACACTGAAGCTTTCTTT. This translates into CASSLQGGNTEAFF. This chain joins TRBV4-1 and TRBJ1-1; TRBD1 matches 7 bases. Per germline, CDR1 MGHRA and CDR2 YSYEKL. This CDR3 contains 14 residues. With 4 bases clipped from V and 1 base from J, the junction kept 3 bases outside the gene matches.

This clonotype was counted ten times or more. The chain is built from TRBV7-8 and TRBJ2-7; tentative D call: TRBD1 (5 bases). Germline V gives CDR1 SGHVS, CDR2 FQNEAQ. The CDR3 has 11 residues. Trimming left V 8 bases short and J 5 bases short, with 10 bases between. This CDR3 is CASQTRDEQYF. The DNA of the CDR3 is TGTGCCAGCCAAACCAGGGACGAGCAGTACTTC.

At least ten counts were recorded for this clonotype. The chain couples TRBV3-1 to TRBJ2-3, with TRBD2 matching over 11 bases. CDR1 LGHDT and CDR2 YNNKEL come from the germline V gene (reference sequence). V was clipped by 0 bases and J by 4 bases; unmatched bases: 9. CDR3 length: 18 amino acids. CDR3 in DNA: TGTGCCAGCAGCCAAGATTCGACTAGCGGGGCCGTACCAGATACGCAGTATTTT. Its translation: CASSQDSTSGAVPDTQYF.